The clone carrying this T cell receptor beta chain was counted only a few times. The source of the sample is a study of blood T cells in healthy people across ages. Germline V gives CDR1 MNHEY, CDR2 SMNVEV (reference sequence). This CDR3 has 15 residues. Unmatched junction bases numbered 2, after V lost 0 bases and J lost 3 bases. Through a sample-barcoded 5' primer and a J-beta primer mix, a second PCR was run for roughly 7 to 11 cycles. TCRdb redid the calling of the 5' RACE reads with MiXCR, one entry per CDR3 protein. The sample includes 1.4 million to 1.5 million distinct CDR3 sequences, roughly 45% of them seen just once.

This chain uses TRBV27 with TRBJ1-2, with 9 bases fitting TRBD1. The TCR was taken from a woman aged 18-29 years in good health. The specimen sequenced was blood. CDR3 amino acids: CASSLSGTGYYGYTF. The CDR3 DNA is TGTGCCAGCAGTTTATCGGGGACAGGGTACTATGGCTACACCTTC.